The clone carrying this T cell receptor (beta chain) was detected only once. TCR sequencing used cDNA made by reverse transcription of extracted RNA. The repertoire was sequenced with immunoSEQ multiplex PCR; TCRdb's copy has only in-frame clones and lacks some. The table includes fewer than 150,000 clones, 65% to 90% detected once. This entry comes from a study of CD8+ T cells in alopecia areata. This CDR3 has 18 residues. Described treatment: oral pan-JAK inhibitor, 5-10 mg twice daily. The sequence was obtained from a human donor with alopecia areata. The chain carries TRBV21-1 and TRBJ2-5; the table's TRBD2 call for D was not verified on the DNA. TRBV21-1 is annotated as a pseudogene. The specimen comprised CD8+ T cells sorted from blood, sampled at week 4, from a patient treated with tofacitinib. The CDR3 sequence is CASSKQAPGLAGRETQYF. Written as DNA, the CDR3 is TGTGCCAGCAGCAAACAGGCGCCGGGACTAGCGGGGAGAGAGACCCAGTACTTC.